This passage covers 15 T cell receptor beta chains from one sample sequenced in a study of identical twins. One entry per CDR3 protein, called by TCRdb with MiXCR from the 5' RACE reads. The sample has approximately 410,000 distinct CDR3 sequences, 18% seen once. Sample: naive T cells sorted from blood. Receptors were obtained from a man over 45 in good health.

This clonotype showed up many times. The V and J genes are TRBV4-1 and TRBJ2-7; 7 nucleotides match TRBD2. Per the germline V gene, CDR1 is MGHRA and CDR2 is YSYEKL. With V trimmed by 0 bases and J by 3 bases, 5 bases remained unmatched. This CDR3 is built from 15 residues. Here the CDR3 reads CASSQEGGGRYEQYF. The CDR3 DNA reads TGCGCCAGCAGCCAAGAGGGGGGGGGTCGCTACGAGCAGTACTTC.

This clonotype was seen a few times. The CDR3 is CASSETGGPQPQHF. In DNA form, the CDR3 reads TGTGCCAGCAGCGAAACGGGGGGGCCACAGCCCCAGCATTTT. The chain carries TRBV12-3 or TRBV12-4 and TRBJ1-5, with D perhaps TRBD1 (6 bases). V was clipped by 6 bases and J by 7 bases, with 16 bases between them. The CDR3 has 14 residues.

The gene calls are TRBV6-2 or TRBV6-3 and TRBJ2-1; tentatively, D is TRBD1 or TRBD2 (5 bases each). The germline gives CDR1 MNHEY, CDR2 SVGEGT. The CDR3 is 9 residues long. V was clipped by 10 bases and J by 11 bases, with 9 bases between them. The CDR3 is CAIGTQQFF. The CDR3 DNA reads TGTGCCATCGGGACCCAGCAGTTCTTC.

V is TRBV20-1 and J is TRBJ2-1; 13 bases fit TRBD2. Trimming removed 0 bases from V and 9 bases from J; junction bases left unmatched: 5. Germline CDR1 reads DFQATT; CDR2 reads SNEGSKA (reference sequence). This CDR3 comprises 15 residues. The CDR3 loop is CSARDPGLAGSEQFF. The CDR3 DNA reads TGCAGTGCTAGAGATCCGGGACTAGCGGGATCTGAGCAGTTCTTC.

V gene TRBV12-5 combines with J gene TRBJ2-7; no reliable D call. The germline V and J ends were trimmed by 2 bases and 6 bases, with 8 bases remaining between them. Germline V gene lookup returns CDR1 LGHNT and CDR2 FRNRAP. CDR3 length equals 12 residues. The CDR3 nucleotides read TGTGCTAGTGGTTTGACCTCCCCCGAGCAGTACTTC. This translates into CASGLTSPEQYF.

The CDR3 is CASSQDKRGEAFF. The CDR3 nucleotides are TGTGCCAGCAGCCAAGATAAGCGGGGTGAAGCTTTCTTT. The chain joins TRBV4-2 to TRBJ1-1; D ambiguous. The V gene's germline CDR1 is LGHNA and CDR2 YNFKEQ. The CDR3 is 13 residues long. The ends were cut back, 0 bases at V and 7 bases at J, with 9 bases in the middle.

The rearrangement uses TRBV11-2 and TRBJ2-1, with D maybe TRBD1 (6 bases). This CDR3 region has 15 residues. The V end was cut by 4 bases, the J end by 4 bases, with 14 bases between. The germline CDR1 and CDR2 sequences are SGHAT and FQNNGV. CDR3 protein: CASSSTGWEYNEQFF. The CDR3 bases are TGTGCCAGCAGCTCCACAGGGTGGGAATACAATGAGCAGTTCTTC.

This rearrangement joins TRBV20-1 to TRBJ1-1, with TRBD1 matching 8 bases. Losses at the gene ends were 5 bases for V and 1 base for J; bases not matched to a gene: 15. This CDR3 has 17 residues. The germline CDR1 and CDR2 sequences are DFQATT and SNEGSKA (reference sequence). CDR3 nucleotides: TGCAGTGCTCAAAAAGGACAGGGTTTTGTTTGGAACACTGAAGCTTTCTTT. Amino acid sequence: CSAQKGQGFVWNTEAFF.

V gene TRBV27 combines with J gene TRBJ2-7; 13 bases fit TRBD2. The length of the CDR3 is 14 residues. The junction had 4 bases not matched to a gene; V was cut back by 5 bases and J by 6 bases. CDR1 is MNHEY and CDR2 is SMNVEV in the germline V gene (reference sequence). CDR3 region: CASSTGLAGIEQYF. CDR3 DNA sequence: TGTGCCAGCAGTACGGGACTAGCGGGAATCGAGCAGTACTTC.

This clonotype was seen only a few times. This chain joins TRBV20-1 and TRBJ1-1; D is unclear. CDR3 length: 13 amino acids. Trimming shortened V by 0 bases and J by 1 base, and 6 bases separated the two germline ends. CDR1 is DFQATT and CDR2 is SNEGSKA in the germline V gene (reference sequence). The CDR3 sequence is CSARDMENTEAFF. Written as DNA, the CDR3 is TGCAGTGCTAGAGATATGGAGAACACTGAAGCTTTCTTT.

This clonotype was seen more than once but under ten times. The chain is built from TRBV28 and TRBJ2-1, with a possible D match to TRBD1 (5 bases). The CDR3 sequence is 12 residues long. CDR1 and CDR2 from the germline V gene are MDHEN and SYDVKM. The V gene lost 6 bases and the J gene lost 10 bases, with 13 bases spanning the gap. CDR3 DNA sequence: TGTGCCAGCAGACCCCTGGGGCGCGAGCAGTTCTTC. Protein sequence: CASRPLGREQFF.

The chain carries TRBV20-1 and TRBJ2-7; D call uncertain. Germline CDR1 DFQATT, CDR2 SNEGSKA (reference sequence). V dropped 0 bases and J dropped 3 bases, with 15 bases sitting between them. This CDR3 contains 15 residues. CDR3 bases: TGCAGTGCTAGAGATGTGTATGGGCTAAACTACGAGCAGTACTTC. Residues: CSARDVYGLNYEQYF.

This chain uses TRBV27 with TRBJ2-7, with 11 bases matching TRBD2. V gave up 5 bases and J gave up 1 base; unmatched junction bases: 7. Germline-derived CDR1 and CDR2 are MNHEY and SMNVEV (reference sequence). This CDR3 region has 16 residues. CDR3 sequence reads: CASSRLGLAESYEQYF. The CDR3 DNA reads TGTGCCAGCAGTAGGCTGGGACTAGCGGAGTCCTACGAGCAGTACTTC.

The sample holds a few counts of this clonotype. The chain combines TRBV20-1 with TRBJ2-2; D remains ambiguous. This CDR3 is built from 13 residues. V was clipped by 1 base and J by 4 bases, with 7 bases between them. Germline-derived CDR1 and CDR2 are DFQATT and SNEGSKA (reference sequence). CDR3 sequence: CSARAPGTGELFF. CDR3 nucleotides: TGCAGTGCTAGAGCCCCAGGCACCGGGGAGCTGTTTTTT.

The J gene is TRBJ1-2, the V gene TRBV6-5, with 9 bases aligning to TRBD1. The CDR3 has 17 amino acids. The germline CDR1 and CDR2 sequences are MNHEY and SVGAGI. V lost 2 bases, J lost 3 bases, and 10 bases stayed unmatched. DNA of the CDR3: TGTGCCAGCAGTTACCAGATAGGACAGGGGAGGCACTATGGCTACACCTTC. Residues: CASSYQIGQGRHYGYTF.